This is a list of T cell receptor beta chains from one sample in a study of cytomegalovirus exposure and HLA in healthy donors. Produced via immunoSEQ multiplex PCR; TCRdb's table is partial and in-frame only. The repertoire holds 50,000 to 65,000 clones, about 96% seen once, with approximately 1% in the top ten. Sequencing was carried out using PBMCs. The receptor source for this set is a woman between 18 and 29 years old in good health and CMV-seronegative. Each CDR3 is given with its conserved first and last residue. D genes are given only for firm matches.

TRBJ2-1	TRBD2	TRBV25-1	CATLAGGEQFF	TGTGCCACCCTAGCGGGCGGCGAGCAGTTCTTC
TRBJ2-1	TRBD2	TRBV5-1	CASSLWGGNEQFF	TGCGCCAGCAGCTTGTGGGGGGGCAATGAGCAGTTCTTC
TRBJ2-2	-	TRBV18	CASSPGGSAGELFF	TGTGCCAGCTCACCTGGAGGATCGGCCGGGGAGCTGTTTTTT
TRBJ2-4	-	TRBV28	CASSLSGAGIQYF	TGTGCCAGCAGTTTATCGGGCGCGGGCATTCAGTACTTC
TRBJ1-5	-	TRBV28	CASSSRADQPQHF	TGTGCCAGCAGTTCCAGGGCCGATCAGCCCCAGCATTTT
TRBJ1-5	-	TRBV28	CASSLFLDRYNQPQHF	TGTGCCAGCAGTTTATTTCTCGACAGGTACAATCAGCCCCAGCATTTT
TRBJ2-5	-	TRBV2	CASSGLGETQYF	TGTGCCAGCAGTGGACTAGGGGAGACCCAGTACTTC
TRBJ2-2	-	TRBV9	CASSVAVDSGELFF	TGTGCCAGCAGCGTAGCTGTGGACAGCGGGGAGCTGTTTTTT
TRBJ1-2	-	TRBV28	CASSYPPGVANYGYTF	TGTGCCAGCAGTTACCCCCCGGGGGTCGCTAACTATGGCTACACCTTC
TRBJ1-4	-	TRBV7-9	CASSLEGARGEKLFF	TGTGCCAGCAGCCTCGAGGGAGCCCGGGGTGAAAAACTGTTTTTT